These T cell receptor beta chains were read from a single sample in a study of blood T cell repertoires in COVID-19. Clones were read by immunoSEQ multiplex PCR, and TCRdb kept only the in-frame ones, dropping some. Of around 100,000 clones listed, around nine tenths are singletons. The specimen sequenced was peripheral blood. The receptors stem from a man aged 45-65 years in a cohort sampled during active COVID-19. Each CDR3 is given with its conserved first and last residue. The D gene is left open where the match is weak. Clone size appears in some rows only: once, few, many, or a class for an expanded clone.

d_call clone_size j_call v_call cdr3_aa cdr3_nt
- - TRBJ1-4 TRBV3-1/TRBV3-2 CASSQATVEKLFF TGTGCCAGCAGCCAGGCGACAGTTGAAAAACTGTTTTTT
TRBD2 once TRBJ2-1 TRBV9 CASSSGTSSYNEQFF TGTGCCAGCAGCTCCGGGACTAGCTCCTACAATGAGCAGTTCTTC
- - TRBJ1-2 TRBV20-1 CSAGDFRVYTF TGCAGTGCTGGAGATTTCAGGGTCTACACCTTC
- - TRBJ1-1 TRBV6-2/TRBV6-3 CASSPVRRSEAFF TGTGCCAGCAGCCCCGTTAGGCGGTCTGAAGCTTTCTTT
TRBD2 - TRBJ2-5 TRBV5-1 CASSVGLGAGGPTETQYF TGCGCCAGCAGCGTGGGATTAGGAGCGGGGGGCCCGACAGAGACCCAGTACTTC
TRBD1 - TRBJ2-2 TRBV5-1 CASSPQGARTGELFF TGCGCCAGCAGCCCACAGGGGGCGCGAACCGGGGAGCTGTTTTTT
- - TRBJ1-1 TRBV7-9 CASSSQAGRGDTEAFF TGTGCCAGCAGCTCTCAGGCGGGGCGGGGGGACACTGAAGCTTTCTTT
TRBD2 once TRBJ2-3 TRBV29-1 CSVGLAGSTDTQYF TGCAGCGTCGGACTAGCGGGGTCCACAGATACGCAGTATTTT
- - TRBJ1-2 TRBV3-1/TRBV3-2 CASSQDSADLNYGYTF TGTGCCAGCAGCCAAGATTCGGCGGATCTTAACTATGGCTACACCTTC
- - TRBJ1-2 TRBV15 CATSRDRVTNYGYTF TGTGCCACCAGCAGAGACAGGGTTACTAACTATGGCTACACCTTC
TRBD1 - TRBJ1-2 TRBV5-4 CASSRDRGSHGYTF TGTGCCAGCAGCCGGGACAGGGGAAGTCATGGCTACACCTTC
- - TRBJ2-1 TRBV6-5 CATSQGGTYNEQFF TGTGCCACCAGTCAGGGGGGAACCTACAATGAGCAGTTCTTC
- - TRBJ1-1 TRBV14 CASSQDQNTEAFF TGTGCCAGCAGCCAAGACCAGAACACTGAAGCTTTCTTT
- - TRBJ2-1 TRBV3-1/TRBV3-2 CASSRPGLGDEQFF TGTGCCAGCAGCCGACCGGGCTTAGGGGATGAGCAGTTCTTC
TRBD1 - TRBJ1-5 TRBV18 CASSKGGQGNQPQHF TGTGCCAGCTCCAAGGGGGGACAGGGCAATCAGCCCCAGCATTTT
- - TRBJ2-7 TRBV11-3 CASSLQGNGYEQYF TGTGCCAGCAGCCTGCAGGGGAATGGTTACGAGCAGTACTTC
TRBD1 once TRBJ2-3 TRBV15 CATSREGYRDRLTDTQYF TGTGCCACCAGCAGAGAGGGCTACCGGGACAGACTCACAGATACGCAGTATTTT
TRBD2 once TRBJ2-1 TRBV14 CASSQDLGLAGYNEQFF TGTGCCAGCAGCCAAGATTTGGGACTAGCGGGTTACAATGAGCAGTTCTTC
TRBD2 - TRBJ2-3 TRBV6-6 CASSSGGGTDTQYF TGTGCCAGCAGTTCGGGGGGGGGCACAGATACGCAGTATTTT
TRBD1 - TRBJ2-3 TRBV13 CASSSGGTTDTQYF TGTGCCAGCAGCTCAGGGGGCACCACAGATACGCAGTATTTT
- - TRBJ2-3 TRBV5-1 CASSLVGYTDTQYF TGCGCCAGCAGCTTGGTGGGCTACACAGATACGCAGTATTTT
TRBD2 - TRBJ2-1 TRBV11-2 CASSPTGGAYNEQFF TGTGCCAGCAGCCCGACCGGGGGGGCGTACAATGAGCAGTTCTTC
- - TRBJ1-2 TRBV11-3 CASSLGPTEASYGYTF TGTGCCAGCAGCTTAGGGCCTACTGAAGCTAGCTATGGCTACACCTTC
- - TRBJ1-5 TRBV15 CATSREKGRFTPQHF TGTGCCACCAGCAGAGAGAAGGGGCGTTTTACGCCCCAGCATTTT
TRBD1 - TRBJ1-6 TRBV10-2 CASCMTGDLKNSPLHF TGCGCCAGCTGTATGACAGGGGATTTGAAGAATTCACCCCTCCACTTT
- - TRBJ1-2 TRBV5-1 CASSLGPGDYGYTF TGCGCCAGCAGCTTGGGACCGGGAGACTATGGCTACACCTTC